Reported below is one T cell receptor (beta chain). TCRdb's table, derived via immunoSEQ multiplex PCR, lists solely in-frame clones and lacks some. The sample contains under 70,000 clones, 91% of which appear only once. The sample is drawn from a study of blood T cell repertoires in COVID-19. Study details: Spain, Italy and the United States supplied samples that represented acute and convalescent COVID-19.

The sequencing sample was made of peripheral blood. This clonotype was obtained from an older woman with active or convalescent COVID-19.

The CDR3 nucleotides are TGTGCCAGCAGCTGGACTGCAGACTCCTACGAGCAGTACTTC. Residues: CASSWTADSYEQYF. This chain uses TRBV3-1 (or the pseudogene TRBV3-2) with TRBJ2-7, with D possibly being TRBD2 (5 bases). V lost 5 bases and J 0 bases, leaving 11 bases between the germline ends. The germline V gene has CDR1 LGHDT and CDR2 YNNKEL (reference sequence). The CDR3 runs to 14 residues.